The clone carrying this T cell receptor (beta chain) has only a few counts. V was shortened by 6 bases and J by 10 bases, with 16 bases between the two germline ends. The CDR3 runs 13 residues. Germline V gene lookup returns CDR1 SNHLY and CDR2 FYNNEI. The sample belongs to a study of cytomegalovirus exposure and HLA in healthy donors. Researchers ran the PCR with 60 Vbeta and 13 Jbeta primers. Measured with immunoSEQ multiplex PCR; TCRdb has only the in-frame clones, and not every one. Among 110,000 to 150,000 clones, approximately 80% were seen once, and the ten largest hold about 4.4%. The chain joins TRBV2 to TRBJ2-1, with TRBD1 as a possible D gene (6 bases). The sequenced sample was PBMCs. The TCR sequence derives from a man aged 40-55 years in good health and CMV-seronegative. The CDR3 region is CASSKGGVAEQFF. DNA of the CDR3: TGTGCCAGCAGCAAAGGGGGAGTAGCGGAGCAGTTCTTC.